A selection of T cell receptor beta chains follows, all from one sample in a study of T cell changes during pregnancy in multiple sclerosis. The data were produced by immunoSEQ multiplex PCR, yet TCRdb's version contains in-frame clones alone and is incomplete. The table includes 35,000 to 50,000 clones, around 84% detected once. This sample comprised CD4+ T cells from peripheral blood mononuclear cells, obtained before pregnancy. The receptors were sampled from a female donor with multiple sclerosis, enrolled in a pregnancy study. Each CDR3 is given with its conserved first and last residue. Each record gives: CDR3 length, clone size, V gene, J gene, D gene, CDR3 protein, CDR3 DNA. D genes are given only for firm matches. Only part of the rows carry a size: once, few, many, or a class if the clone is expanded.

>14|-|TRBV11-2|TRBJ1-2|TRBD1
CASSADRLTYGYTF
TGTGCCAGCAGCGCGGACAGGTTAACCTATGGCTACACCTTC
>15|few|TRBV27|TRBJ1-5|TRBD1
CASSNAGTAIQPQHF
TGTGCCAGCAGTAACGCCGGGACAGCTATCCAGCCCCAGCATTTT
>14|-|TRBV10-3|TRBJ1-5|-
CATRANYSNQPQHF
TGTGCCACCAGGGCAAATTATAGCAATCAGCCCCAGCATTTT
>13|-|TRBV10-3|TRBJ1-5|-
CAISDISNQPQHF
TGTGCCATCAGTGATATTAGCAATCAGCCCCAGCATTTT
>15|-|TRBV30|TRBJ1-5|-
CAWSVGAYSNQPQHF
TGTGCCTGGAGTGTAGGGGCCTATAGCAATCAGCCCCAGCATTTT
>14|-|TRBV7-2|TRBJ1-1|-
CASSPRQAPTEAFF
TGTGCCAGCAGCCCTCGACAGGCTCCCACTGAAGCTTTCTTT
>17|-|TRBV5-1|TRBJ1-3|-
CASTPHWGRNSGNTIYF
TGCGCCAGCACCCCCCATTGGGGCCGAAACTCTGGAAACACCATATATTTT
>16|-|TRBV4-1|TRBJ1-1|-
CASSQGSGTRNTEAFF
TGCGCCAGCAGCCAAGGCTCCGGGACAAGGAACACTGAAGCTTTCTTT
>14|few|TRBV5-6|TRBJ2-4|TRBD2
CASKAGVAKNIQYF
TGTGCCAGCAAAGCGGGGGTAGCCAAAAACATTCAGTACTTC
>14|-|TRBV6-5|TRBJ1-2|-
CASTKGPRGYGYTF
TGTGCCAGCACCAAAGGGCCCCGGGGCTATGGCTACACCTTC
>14|-|TRBV6-5|TRBJ1-2|TRBD1
CASSTGTAGGGYTF
TGTGCCAGCAGCACAGGGACAGCCGGAGGAGGCTACACCTTC
>14|-|TRBV6-5|TRBJ1-5|-
CASRDAGARQPQHF
TGTGCCAGCAGAGACGCAGGGGCCCGTCAGCCCCAGCATTTT
>14|-|TRBV6-1|TRBJ2-7|TRBD2
CASRVLASSYEQYF
TGTGCCAGCCGGGTACTAGCGAGCTCCTACGAGCAGTACTTC
>13|few|TRBV5-1|TRBJ2-3|-
CASKTQATDTQYF
TGCGCCAGCAAAACCCAGGCCACAGATACGCAGTATTTT
>16|-|TRBV30|TRBJ2-2|TRBD2
CAWSVHSGSVYGELFF
TGTGCCTGGAGTGTACACAGCGGGAGTGTTTACGGGGAGCTGTTTTTT
>14|-|TRBV2|TRBJ1-1|TRBD1
CASSEAGQGIGAFF
TGTGCCAGCAGTGAAGCGGGACAGGGGATTGGAGCTTTCTTT
>15|-|TRBV7-9|TRBJ1-1|TRBD1
CASSTLTGANTEAFF
TGTGCCAGCAGCACACTGACAGGGGCGAACACTGAAGCTTTCTTT
>15|once|TRBV11-2|TRBJ2-2|-
CASRLARAGTGELFF
TGTGCCAGCAGGTTAGCCAGGGCTGGCACCGGGGAGCTGTTTTTT
>16|medium-sized|TRBV19|TRBJ1-6|TRBD1
CASLAQTGTYNSPLHF
TGTGCCAGCTTGGCCCAGACAGGGACCTATAATTCACCCCTCCACTTT
>15|few|TRBV4-3|TRBJ2-7|TRBD1
CASSRTQQGAGEQYF
TGCGCCAGCAGCCGGACCCAACAGGGGGCCGGCGAGCAGTACTTC
>13|-|TRBV19|TRBJ1-2|TRBD1
CASSPRQGGGYTF
TGTGCCAGTAGTCCGCGACAGGGTGGCGGCTACACCTTC
>15|few|TRBV29-1|TRBJ2-5|TRBD2
CSVVVSGGPWETQYF
TGCAGCGTTGTAGTTAGCGGGGGGCCCTGGGAGACCCAGTACTTC
>12|-|TRBV30|TRBJ1-2|TRBD1
CAWEEDRDGYTF
TGTGCCTGGGAAGAAGACAGGGACGGCTACACCTTC
>15|-|TRBV7-2|TRBJ2-1|-
CASSLNLGGNNEQFF
TGTGCCAGCAGCTTAAATTTGGGCGGGAACAATGAGCAGTTCTTC
>14|-|TRBV6-5|TRBJ1-4|-
CASRGPVMGEKLFF
TGTGCCAGCCGAGGGCCAGTTATGGGTGAAAAACTGTTTTTT
>14|-|TRBV7-2|TRBJ2-5|-
CASSLGGYQETQYF
TGTGCCAGCAGCTTAGGAGGGTACCAAGAGACCCAGTACTTC
>13|-|TRBV11-3|TRBJ1-1|-
CASSLREGAEAFF
TGTGCCAGCAGCTTAAGGGAGGGGGCTGAAGCTTTCTTT
>13|once|TRBV6-5|TRBJ2-5|TRBD1
CASSNRGLETQYF
TGTGCCAGCAGTAACAGGGGATTGGAGACCCAGTACTTC
>12|-|TRBV30|TRBJ2-7|-
CAWSSGEGEQYF
TGTGCCTGGAGTTCCGGTGAGGGCGAGCAGTACTTC
>13|once|TRBV7-9|TRBJ1-5|-
CASSLNREQPQHF
TGTGCCAGCAGCTTGAACAGGGAACAGCCCCAGCATTTT
>15|-|TRBV6-5|TRBJ1-6|TRBD1
CASSYSRTGDSPLHF
TGTGCCAGCAGTTACTCCAGGACAGGGGATTCACCCCTCCACTTT
>16|-|TRBV28|TRBJ2-7|TRBD2
CASSGADGGRTYEQYF
TGTGCCAGCAGTGGGGCCGACGGCGGGAGAACCTACGAGCAGTACTTC
>15|-|TRBV5-1|TRBJ1-4|TRBD1
CASSGTGATNEKLFF
TGCGCCAGCAGCGGGACAGGAGCAACTAATGAAAAACTGTTTTTT
>17|-|TRBV19|TRBJ1-5|-
CASSIVGGAFSNQPQHF
TGTGCCAGTAGTATAGTAGGAGGGGCCTTTAGCAATCAGCCCCAGCATTTT
>17|-|TRBV27|TRBJ1-1|TRBD1
CASSLLQGTSWVREAFF
TGTGCCAGCAGTTTACTACAGGGGACAAGTTGGGTTAGAGAAGCTTTCTTT
>15|-|TRBV6-1|TRBJ2-1|-
CATAPMAGPYNEQFF
TGTGCCACCGCTCCGATGGCGGGCCCTTACAATGAGCAGTTCTTC
>13|few|TRBV10-3|TRBJ1-2|TRBD1
CAISVDRENGYTF
TGTGCCATCAGTGTGGACAGGGAGAATGGCTACACCTTC